This TCR beta chain was observed in a study of blood T cells in healthy people across ages. Study-wide results and caveats: As age increased, TCR beta diversity per million T cells fell in a roughly linear fashion.

This clonotype was seen a handful of times. Its cognate antigen is unknown. A second PCR, run for about 6 to 11 cycles, used a sample-barcoded 5' primer plus a J-beta primer mix. In TCRdb, the 5' RACE reads were re-called with MiXCR into one record per CDR3 protein. The sample includes approximately 780,000 distinct CDR3 sequences, about a quarter of them seen just once. This CDR3 has 11 amino acids. Germline assignment: CDR1 MNHEY and CDR2 SVGAGI. V dropped 4 bases and J dropped 9 bases, with 9 bases sitting between them. These same records also appear under a second study, on T cells of mothers and their children.

The sequencing sample was made of blood. This receptor was obtained from a boy younger than 18 in good health. The chain links TRBV6-5 to TRBJ2-5, with no clear D. The chain's CDR3 is CASSSLRAQYF. The CDR3 DNA sequence: TGTGCCAGCAGTTCCCTCAGAGCCCAGTACTTC.